Each of the 6 T cell receptor beta chains below was sequenced from the same sample in a study of blood T cell repertoires in COVID-19. The table came from immunoSEQ multiplex PCR; TCRdb's copy has only in-frame clones and leaves some out. The sample has about 260,000 clones; around nine tenths are singletons. The sample taken for sequencing was peripheral blood. Source of these receptors: a woman in her 70s with COVID-19, enrolled during active disease.

Only one count was recorded for this clone. This rearrangement joins TRBV19 to TRBJ1-4, with D perhaps TRBD1 (6 bases). Germline lookup yields CDR1 LNHDA and CDR2 SQIVND (reference sequence). Deletions cut 4 bases from V and 2 bases from J, with 14 bases between. This CDR3 spans 16 amino acids. CDR3 protein: CASSTHQTGTNEKLFF. The DNA of the CDR3 is TGTGCCAGTAGTACCCACCAGACAGGTACTAATGAAAAACTGTTTTTT.

The rearrangement uses TRBV27 and TRBJ2-1; 8 bases are shared with TRBD1. CDR1 and CDR2 (germline): MNHEY, SMNVEV (reference sequence). Trimming took 5 bases from V and 6 from J; bases not matched to a gene: 9. The CDR3 extends over 15 amino acids. The CDR3 loop is CASSPWTGMGNEQFF. As DNA, the CDR3 is TGTGCCAGCAGTCCATGGACAGGGATGGGCAATGAGCAGTTCTTC.

The V gene is TRBV7-9, the J gene TRBJ1-5; a weak D match, TRBD1 (6 bases). This CDR3 contains 15 residues. Trimming pared 5 bases from V and 5 bases from J, leaving 16 bases between. Germline CDR1 reads SEHNR; CDR2 reads FQNEAQ (reference sequence). CDR3 nucleotides: TGTGCCAGCAGCCTAACCGGGACATTAGATCAGCCCCAGCATTTT. Translated: CASSLTGTLDQPQHF. Filled out from reference TRBV7-9 and TRBJ1-5, the complete variable domain reads DTGVSQNPRHKITKRGQNVTFRCDPISEHNRLYWYRQTLGQGPEFLTYFQNEAQLEKSRLLSDRFSAERPKGSFSTLEIQRTEQGDSAMYLCASSLTGTLDQPQHFGDGTRLSIL.

This clone occurred once. The rearrangement links TRBV27 to TRBJ2-1, with TRBD2 identical over 14 bases. The germline gives CDR1 MNHEY, CDR2 SMNVEV (reference sequence). V gave up 6 bases and J gave up 1 base; unmatched junction bases: 5. This CDR3 comprises 17 residues. CDR3 loop: CASRGTSGSASYNEQFF. In DNA form, the CDR3 reads TGTGCCAGCAGGGGGACTAGCGGGAGTGCTTCCTACAATGAGCAGTTCTTC.

This clone was observed once. The V gene is TRBV28, the J gene TRBJ2-3; 10 nucleotides match TRBD2. Trimming took 3 bases from V and 1 from J; bases not matched to a gene: 4. From germline, CDR1 is MDHEN and CDR2 SYDVKM. The CDR3 runs to 16 residues. The CDR3 nucleotides are TGTGCCAGCAGTTTTGTAGCGGGAGGTCGCACAGATACGCAGTATTTT. Amino acids: CASSFVAGGRTDTQYF. The whole variable domain, remainder taken from reference TRBV28 and TRBJ2-3, is DVKVTQSSRYLVKRTGEKVFLECVQDMDHENMFWYRQDPGLGLRLIYFSYDVKMKEKGDIPEGYSVSREKKERFSLILESASTNQTSMYLCASSFVAGGRTDTQYFGPGTRLTVL.

The CDR3 DNA is TGTGCCTGGAGTGTAGCAGGCTTGAACTATGGCTACACCTTC. Protein sequence: CAWSVAGLNYGYTF. J is TRBJ1-2 and V is TRBV30; D is uncertain. V shed 0 bases and J shed 2 bases, with 10 bases lying between them. The CDR3 is made up of 14 amino acids. In germline, CDR1 is GTSNPN, CDR2 SVGIG (reference sequence).